Listed below are T cell receptor beta chains from one sample, sequenced in a study of tumor and adjacent non-tumor tissue in lung cancer. MiXCR, run by TCRdb on the multiplex PCR reads, gives a single entry per CDR3 protein. This sample has some 51,000 distinct CDR3 sequences; 64% occur once, and the top ten carry about 30%. The sequencing sample was made of distant non-tumor lung tissue. Receptors originate from a woman aged 70-85 years with non-small cell lung cancer. CDR3s include the opening cysteine and the closing phenylalanine or tryptophan. The order of the fields is J gene, V gene, D gene, clone size, CDR3 protein, CDR3 DNA. The D gene is left open where the match is weak. The size field is filled for only some rows; it gives once, few, many or a size class.

TRBJ2-5 | TRBV7-9 | . | few | CASSLVQGQETQYF | TGTGCCAGCAGCTTAGTGCAGGGCCAAGAGACCCAGTACTTC
TRBJ2-1 | TRBV7-9 | . | many | CASGDGSTLDNEQFF | TGTGCCAGCGGAGACGGATCCACCCTTGACAATGAGCAGTTCTTC
TRBJ2-5 | TRBV7-9 | TRBD2 | many | CASSSPGLAGVETQYF | TGTGCCAGCAGTTCACCCGGACTAGCGGGAGTAGAGACCCAGTACTTC
TRBJ1-1 | TRBV5-1 | . | . | CASSPAGEMNTEAFF | TGCGCCAGCAGCCCCGCAGGGGAAATGAACACTGAAGCTTTCTTT
TRBJ2-1 | TRBV29-1 | TRBD2 | many | CSVLGTSGRGAYNEQFF | TGCAGCGTCCTAGGGACTAGCGGGAGGGGGGCTTACAATGAGCAGTTCTTC
TRBJ2-7 | TRBV29-1 | . | . | CSLEDSYGQYF | TGCAGCCTTGAAGATTCTTACGGTCAGTACTTC
TRBJ2-3 | TRBV7-9 | . | . | CASSYADTQYF | TGTGCCAGCAGCTATGCAGATACGCAGTATTTT
TRBJ2-5 | TRBV28 | . | . | CASTETGVGEIQHF | TGTGCCAGCACCGAGACCGGAGTTGGGGAGATCCAGCACTTC
TRBJ2-1 | TRBV4-1 | TRBD2 | . | CASTRTSRSSYNEQFF | TGCGCCAGCACCAGGACTAGTAGGAGTTCCTACAATGAGCAGTTCTTC
TRBJ2-1 | TRBV6-2/TRBV6-3 | TRBD2 | many | CASSYGQALAGSYNEQFF | TGTGCCAGCAGTTACGGCCAAGCCCTAGCGGGCTCCTACAATGAGCAGTTCTTC
TRBJ2-1 | TRBV29-1 | . | . | CSVKGQGISEQFF | TGCAGCGTAAAAGGGCAGGGCATAAGTGAACAGTTCTTC
TRBJ2-7 | TRBV4-2 | TRBD2 | . | CASSLRTSRREQVHYGQYF | TGTGCCAGCAGCCTCCGGACTAGCAGGAGGGAACAAGTCCACTACGGGCAGTACTTC
TRBJ2-3 | TRBV6-5 | TRBD2 | . | CANMAALGTSGYTNTQYF | TGTGCCAACATGGCTGCCTTGGGGACTAGCGGATACACAAATACGCAGTATTTT
TRBJ1-5 | TRBV6-1 | . | . | CASNLNGRQSHHF | TGTGCCAGCAACCTGAACGGAAGACAGTCCCACCATTTT
TRBJ1-1 | TRBV4-2 | . | . | CASSQGDIMNAEAFF | TGTGCCAGTAGCCAAGGGGACATCATGAACGCTGAAGCTTTCTTT
TRBJ2-1 | TRBV5-4 | TRBD1 | many | CASSLGGGGQGRNEQFF | TGTGCCAGCAGCTTGGGGGGCGGGGGACAGGGGAGGAATGAGCAGTTCTTC
TRBJ2-7 | TRBV12-3/TRBV12-4 | TRBD2 | . | CASNLISGTVHEQYF | TGTGCCAGCAACTTGATTAGCGGGACGGTCCACGAGCAGTACTTC
TRBJ2-6 | TRBV4-2 | . | many | CASSPRVRGSGANVLTF | TGTGCCAGCAGCCCGAGGGTACGGGGGTCTGGGGCCAACGTCCTGACTTTC
TRBJ2-1 | TRBV12-3/TRBV12-4 | . | . | CASSLVVNDQFF | TGTGCTAGCAGTTTAGTAGTCAATGACCAGTTCTTC
TRBJ1-2 | TRBV7-9 | . | many | CASSFTSYGYTF | TGTGCCAGCAGCTTCACCAGCTATGGCTACACCTTC
TRBJ2-3 | TRBV12-3/TRBV12-4 | . | . | CASSASGIHTEYF | TGTGCCAGCAGTGCCTCAGGGATACATACGGAGTATTTT
TRBJ2-2 | TRBV2 | . | . | CDSISGEVAPGELFF | TGTGACAGCATTAGTGGCGAGGTGGCGCCCGGGGAACTGTTTTTT
TRBJ2-5 | TRBV5-1 | . | . | CANSFGETQYF | TGCGCCAACAGCTTCGGGGAGACCCAGTACTTC
TRBJ2-7 | TRBV30 | TRBD2 | . | CVWRLVAGDYEQYF | TGTGTCTGGAGGTTGGTAGCGGGAGACTACGAGCAGTACTTC
TRBJ1-1 | TRBV5-1 | . | . | CTSSTQDGACMNTEAFF | TGCACCAGCAGCACCCAGGACGGCGCTTGCATGAATACTGAAGCTTTCTTT
TRBJ2-5 | TRBV20-1 | . | . | CSADWENQETQYF | TGCAGTGCCGACTGGGAGAATCAAGAGACCCAGTACTTC
TRBJ1-5 | TRBV6-6 | . | medium-sized | CASSSFGQPQHF | TGTGCCAGCAGCTCATTCGGTCAGCCCCAGCATTTT
TRBJ2-1 | TRBV6-6 | TRBD2 | . | CASITTSGRFYNEQFF | TGTGCCAGCATTACGACTAGCGGGAGGTTCTACAATGAGCAATTCTTC
TRBJ2-5 | TRBV6-5 | . | . | CASSYSERRQETQYF | TGTGCGAGCAGTTATTCGGAGAGGAGGCAAGAGACCCAGTACTTC
TRBJ2-2 | TRBV29-1 | . | many | CSVPQGYTGELFF | TGCAGCGTTCCCCAGGGCTACACCGGGGAGCTGTTTTTT
TRBJ1-3 | TRBV2 | TRBD1 | . | CANSFGQGFGNTIYF | TGTGCCAACAGTTTCGGACAGGGTTTTGGAAACACCATATATTTT
TRBJ2-7 | TRBV6-1 | TRBD1 | . | CASRPPKTGGYEQYF | TGTGCAAGCAGGCCCCCCAAGACAGGGGGTTACGAGCAGTACTTC
TRBJ2-1 | TRBV6-1 | . | few | CASSDRTLYNGQFF | TGTGCCAGCAGTGACAGGACTCTATACAATGGACAGTTCTTC
TRBJ1-1 | TRBV29-1 | . | . | CSVHEGPYEVFF | TGCAGCGTTCATGAGGGGCCTTATGAAGTTTTCTTT
TRBJ2-7 | TRBV29-1 | . | once | CSAGMGLYYEQYF | TGCAGTGCCGGGATGGGCCTGTACTACGAGCAGTACTTC
TRBJ2-1 | TRBV6-2/TRBV6-3 | TRBD2 | . | CTSSHGGRESNEQFF | TGTACCAGCAGTCATGGCGGGAGGGAATCAAATGAGCAGTTCTTC
TRBJ2-3 | TRBV4-1 | TRBD2 | . | CVSGQVPGLAGDTQYF | TGCGTCAGCGGCCAAGTACCCGGACTAGCTGGAGATACGCAGTATTTT
TRBJ2-5 | TRBV5-6 | . | . | CTSSSGLTGVQYF | TGTACCAGCAGCTCCGGACTAACGGGAGTCCAGTACTTC
TRBJ2-7 | TRBV29-1 | TRBD1 | . | CSVGIGGSYEQCF | TGCAGCGTTGGGATAGGGGGCTCCTACGAGCAGTGCTTC